A selection of T cell receptor beta chains follows, all from one sample in a study of cytomegalovirus exposure and HLA in healthy donors. The assay was immunoSEQ multiplex PCR, and TCRdb's table has in-frame clones only and misses some. The table shows some 130,000 clones, with approximately 84% occurring only once. The sequenced material came from PBMCs. Receptor source: a woman between 40 and 50 years old in good health and CMV-seronegative. CDR3s include the opening cysteine and the closing phenylalanine or tryptophan. A D gene is named only where the DNA matches it firmly. Not every row has a clone size; where given, it reads once, few, many or a size class.

>15|TRBD1|-|TRBJ1-4|TRBV6-1
CASRRRGQINEKLFF
TGTGCCAGCAGACGGAGGGGACAGATTAATGAAAAACTGTTTTTT
>15|-|-|TRBJ2-7|TRBV15
CATSRDQARHYEQYF
TGTGCCACCAGCAGAGATCAGGCCAGACACTACGAGCAGTACTTC
>12|-|-|TRBJ2-7|TRBV29-1
CSVKKYEWEQYF
TGCAGCGTTAAAAAATATGAGTGGGAGCAGTACTTC
>14|-|-|TRBJ2-7|TRBV28
CASTHTGSSYEQYF
TGTGCCAGCACCCACACCGGGAGCTCCTACGAGCAGTACTTC
>18|TRBD2|few|TRBJ2-5|TRBV28
CASSYGLAGGRVGETQYF
TGTGCCAGCAGTTACGGACTAGCGGGAGGAAGGGTGGGAGAGACCCAGTACTTC
>10|-|-|TRBJ1-2|TRBV2
CASKSGGYTF
TGTGCCAGCAAGTCAGGCGGCTACACCTTC
>15|TRBD2|medium-sized|TRBJ2-1|TRBV19
CASSMGGLVLHEQFF
TGTGCCAGTAGTATGGGGGGACTAGTATTGCATGAGCAGTTCTTC
>15|-|-|TRBJ1-1|TRBV6-6
CASSYSIEATLEAFF
TGTGCCAGCAGTTACTCGATCGAGGCCACCCTTGAAGCTTTCTTT
>19|TRBD2|-|TRBJ2-5|TRBV28
CASSLQTGTSGTYQETQYF
TGTGCCAGCAGTCTACAAACCGGGACTAGCGGGACGTACCAAGAGACCCAGTACTTC
>15|-|-|TRBJ1-3|TRBV7-3
CASSVDRNPGNTIYF
TGTGCCAGCAGCGTCGACAGGAACCCTGGAAACACCATATATTTT
>14|TRBD2|-|TRBJ2-3|TRBV29-1
CSVRLAGRADTQYF
TGCAGCGTTCGACTAGCGGGGAGGGCAGATACGCAGTATTTT
>15|TRBD2|few|TRBJ2-7|TRBV27
CASSSLAGETYEQYF
TGTGCCAGCAGTTCCCTAGCGGGGGAGACCTACGAGCAGTACTTC
>17|TRBD2|-|TRBJ2-1|TRBV27
CASSSKAGVGPYNEQFF
TGTGCCAGCAGTTCCAAGGCGGGGGTAGGACCCTACAATGAGCAGTTCTTC
>15|TRBD1|-|TRBJ1-4|TRBV7-2
CASSLAQGAGEKLFF
TGTGCCAGCAGCTTAGCGCAGGGGGCGGGAGAAAAACTGTTTTTT
>13|TRBD1|-|TRBJ2-1|TRBV27
CASSLGTGAEQFF
TGTGCCAGCAGTTTAGGGACAGGGGCCGAGCAGTTCTTC
>13|-|-|TRBJ2-1|TRBV5-1
CASSTWGVGEQFF
TGCGCCAGCAGCACGTGGGGGGTTGGTGAGCAGTTCTTC
>13|-|-|TRBJ1-1|TRBV7-3
CASSPSGSTEAFF
TGTGCCAGCAGCCCATCCGGGAGCACTGAAGCTTTCTTT
>13|-|once|TRBJ2-2|TRBV6-6
CASSQTNTGELFF
TGTGCCAGCAGTCAAACGAACACCGGGGAGCTGTTTTTT
>15|TRBD1|few|TRBJ2-7|TRBV6-5
CASSYDRGLLYEQYF
TGTGCCAGCAGTTACGACAGGGGGCTGTTATACGAGCAGTACTTC
>16|-|-|TRBJ1-4|TRBV30
CAWAGSAFATNEKLFF
TGTGCCTGGGCGGGTTCTGCCTTTGCAACTAATGAAAAACTGTTTTTT
>16|-|-|TRBJ1-4|TRBV27
CASSKVVTGSGEKLFF
TGTGCCAGCAGTAAGGTAGTCACAGGGTCCGGGGAAAAACTGTTTTTT
>14|-|-|TRBJ1-5|TRBV5-5
CASSLSGGNQPQHF
TGTGCCAGCAGCTTATCAGGTGGCAATCAGCCCCAGCATTTT
>13|-|-|TRBJ1-1|TRBV11-2
CASGTGEVTEAFF
TGTGCCAGCGGCACAGGTGAAGTGACTGAAGCTTTCTTT
>15|TRBD1|-|TRBJ2-3|TRBV2
CASISGTGSTDTQYF
TGTGCCAGCATCTCCGGGACAGGGTCCACAGATACGCAGTATTTT
>15|-|-|TRBJ1-4|TRBV19
CASSIYGGVGEKLFF
TGTGCCAGTAGTATCTATGGGGGCGTCGGTGAAAAACTGTTTTTT
>19|TRBD2|-|TRBJ2-3|TRBV6-1
CASSERGSGRVTSTDTQYF
TGTGCCAGCAGTGAAAGGGGGAGCGGGAGAGTAACTAGCACAGATACGCAGTATTTT
>15|TRBD1|-|TRBJ1-5|TRBV19
CASSLGQGSTQPQHF
TGTGCCAGTAGTTTGGGACAGGGGTCGACTCAGCCCCAGCATTTT
>16|TRBD2|-|TRBJ2-2|TRBV15
CATSSQLAGVSGELFF
TGTGCCACCAGCAGCCAACTAGCGGGAGTCTCCGGGGAGCTGTTTTTT
>15|-|-|TRBJ1-2|TRBV5-1
CASSLDPGTSYGYTF
TGCGCCAGCAGCTTGGATCCGGGAACCAGCTATGGCTACACCTTC